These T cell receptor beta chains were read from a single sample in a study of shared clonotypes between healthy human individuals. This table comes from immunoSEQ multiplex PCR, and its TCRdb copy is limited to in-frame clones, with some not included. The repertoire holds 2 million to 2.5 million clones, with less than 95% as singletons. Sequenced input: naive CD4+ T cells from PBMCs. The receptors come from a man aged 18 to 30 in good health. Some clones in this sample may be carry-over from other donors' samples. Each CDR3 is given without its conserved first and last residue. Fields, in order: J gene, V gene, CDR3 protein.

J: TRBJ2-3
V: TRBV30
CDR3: AWGGQGFITDTQY

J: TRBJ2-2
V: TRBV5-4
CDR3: ASSLSHSGNTGELF

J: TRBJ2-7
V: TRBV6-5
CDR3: ASRRQGVFGYEQY

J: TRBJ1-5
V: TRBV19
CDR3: ASSISSSNQPQH

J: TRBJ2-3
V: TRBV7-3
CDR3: ASSTFGGGGTDTQY

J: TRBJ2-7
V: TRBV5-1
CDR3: ASSLADRTATYEQY

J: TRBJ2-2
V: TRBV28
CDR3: ASGRTGGNTGELF

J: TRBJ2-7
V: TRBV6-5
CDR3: ASTRTGPGYEQY

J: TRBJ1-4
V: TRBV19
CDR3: ASSSRAPNEKLF

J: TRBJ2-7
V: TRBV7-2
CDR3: ASRPTGTSVYEQY

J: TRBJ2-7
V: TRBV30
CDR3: AWSRQGGSYEQY

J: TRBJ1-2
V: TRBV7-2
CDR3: ASSLIQNYGYT

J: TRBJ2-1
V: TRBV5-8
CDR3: ASSLVLTSGSGNNEQF